These T cell receptor beta chains were read from a single sample in a study of identical twins. TCRdb itself ran the 5' RACE reads through MiXCR, one entry per CDR3 protein. The sample includes some 460,000 distinct CDR3 sequences, 13% to 15% seen only once; the top ten take more than 0.5%. This same sample was also taken into another study, of yellow fever vaccine responses in identical twins.

Sequencing used CD4+ T cells sorted from blood. Receptor source: a woman between 18 and 29 years old in good health. CDR3s include the opening cysteine and the closing phenylalanine or tryptophan.

v_call: TRBV27
cdr3_aa: CASSWFYRGQPYNEQFF

v_call: TRBV5-1
cdr3_aa: CASSYLGGSNEQFF

v_call: TRBV18
cdr3_aa: CASSAPGLQETQYF

v_call: TRBV24-1
cdr3_aa: CATSVGSLSHGYTF

v_call: TRBV4-3
cdr3_aa: CASSPRTGRNEKLFF

v_call: TRBV6-2/TRBV6-3
cdr3_aa: CASSYSQLGHEQFF

v_call: TRBV13
cdr3_aa: CASRTGGLGRPPEAFF

v_call: TRBV20-1
cdr3_aa: CSATRVVGYNEQFF

v_call: TRBV5-1
cdr3_aa: CASSPGVNNSPLHF

v_call: TRBV28
cdr3_aa: CASSSFSMNTEAFF

v_call: TRBV6-5
cdr3_aa: CASSYWGGVPGTGELFF

v_call: TRBV29-1
cdr3_aa: CSVETGSGNTIYF

v_call: TRBV6-5
cdr3_aa: CASSSRRTGDRPYEQYF

v_call: TRBV7-3
cdr3_aa: CASSLLAGAYNEQFF

v_call: TRBV12-3/TRBV12-4
cdr3_aa: CASSLGPGLNQPQHF

v_call: TRBV2
cdr3_aa: CASADQGAGELFF

v_call: TRBV2
cdr3_aa: CASSGTTTGNTEAFF

v_call: TRBV9
cdr3_aa: CASSVGLGRKGAGELFF

v_call: TRBV4-1
cdr3_aa: CASSPASPETQYF

v_call: TRBV5-1
cdr3_aa: CASSPRDGFYEQYF

v_call: TRBV12-3/TRBV12-4
cdr3_aa: CASTPTLSSYEQYF

v_call: TRBV5-1
cdr3_aa: CASSLAPLLNEQFF

v_call: TRBV5-1
cdr3_aa: CASSLAPDTDTQYF

v_call: TRBV29-1
cdr3_aa: CSVEISGTDTQYF

v_call: TRBV20-1
cdr3_aa: CSASAQTYEQYF

v_call: TRBV5-1
cdr3_aa: CASSFPEGTDTQYF

v_call: TRBV5-6
cdr3_aa: CASSLAPGGTDTQYF

v_call: TRBV6-1
cdr3_aa: CASRLSEYAGGYTF

v_call: TRBV6-1
cdr3_aa: CASTSQALTYGYTF

v_call: TRBV7-9
cdr3_aa: CASSLDRGSTEAFF

v_call: TRBV15
cdr3_aa: CATSRDRSDRGFGNTIYF

v_call: TRBV20-1
cdr3_aa: CSASLLHTDTQYF

v_call: TRBV28
cdr3_aa: CASSSGGSESRYEQYF

v_call: TRBV28
cdr3_aa: CASSPVAGGASLAKNIQYF

v_call: TRBV20-1
cdr3_aa: CSAALGLSYGYTF

v_call: TRBV7-2
cdr3_aa: CASSPQFGEKLFF

v_call: TRBV7-8
cdr3_aa: CASNRLQGPESVSQYF

v_call: TRBV12-3/TRBV12-4
cdr3_aa: CASSSSGKNSYEQYF

v_call: TRBV11-2
cdr3_aa: CASSLGVSGRASGYVQYF

v_call: TRBV5-1
cdr3_aa: CASSLVGDRFSYEQYF

v_call: TRBV7-8
cdr3_aa: CASSLAFRQHYEQYF

v_call: TRBV29-1
cdr3_aa: CSARSTGTSYEQYF

v_call: TRBV20-1
cdr3_aa: CSAREDTEAFF

v_call: TRBV4-3
cdr3_aa: CASSQDFGGTSGRDIQYF

v_call: TRBV7-2
cdr3_aa: CASSLEGFYNEQFF

v_call: TRBV5-1
cdr3_aa: CASSLGLGDREQFF

v_call: TRBV28
cdr3_aa: CASSLYFSGAGANVLTF